This is a list of T cell receptor beta chains from one sample in a study of shared clonotypes between healthy human individuals. The table came from immunoSEQ multiplex PCR; TCRdb's copy has only in-frame clones and leaves some out. Among 450,000 to 650,000 clones listed, around 81% were seen once. The material sequenced was PBMCs. These receptors were collected from a woman aged 35 to 49 in good health. Some clones in this sample may be carry-over from other donors' samples. CDR3s include the opening cysteine and the closing phenylalanine or tryptophan. The D gene is left open where the match is weak. Size tells how often a clone was seen (once, few, many) or the class of an expanded clone, and some rows leave it out.

J,V,D,size,DNA,CDR3
TRBJ2-1,TRBV5-6,TRBD1,NA,TGTGCCAGCAGCTTGTGGGACAGGGACCTAAATGAGCAGTTCTTC,CASSLWDRDLNEQFF
TRBJ2-3,TRBV5-4,TRBD2,NA,TGTGCCAGCAGCTTGGGTGGGGGGGACACAGATACGCAGTATTTT,CASSLGGGDTDTQYF
TRBJ2-3,TRBV28,TRBD2,NA,TGTGCCAGCACCTTAGGCTCTAGCGGGAGCACAGATACGCAGTATTTT,CASTLGSSGSTDTQYF
TRBJ2-1,TRBV19,TRBD1,NA,TGTGCCAGTAGTGACAGGGGGAGTACTCGTCAGTTCTTC,CASSDRGSTRQFF
TRBJ1-4,TRBV29-1,NA,NA,TGCAGCGTAAGCCGGGACACTGGAAAACTGTTTTTT,CSVSRDTGKLFF
TRBJ2-7,TRBV4-2,TRBD2,many,TGTGCCAGCAGCCAAAAATTCGGATGGTCAGTAGCGGGAGTAGTGGTAGAGCAGTACTTC,CASSQKFGWSVAGVVVEQYF
TRBJ2-2,TRBV4-1,TRBD1,few,TGCGTCAGCTTAGGACAGGGGAACACCGGGGAGTTGTTTTTT,CVSLGQGNTGELFF
TRBJ2-7,TRBV6-6,TRBD1,NA,TGTGCCAGCAGTTACGCTGGACAGGGAAGGTCCTACGAGCAGTACTTC,CASSYAGQGRSYEQYF
TRBJ1-5,TRBV4-3,NA,NA,TGCGCCAGCTCCGACGGGGGAAATCAGCCCCAGCATTTT,CASSDGGNQPQHF
TRBJ1-1,TRBV9,NA,once,TGTGCCAGCAGCGTCCATCCCGATGGGGGGCGTGGGGAAGCTTTCTTT,CASSVHPDGGRGEAFF
TRBJ2-1,TRBV18,NA,NA,TGTGCCAGCTCACCACCGTCAGGCCGCTCCTACAATGAGCAGTTCTTC,CASSPPSGRSYNEQFF
TRBJ2-1,TRBV6-5,TRBD2,NA,TGTGCCAGCAGTTCTCCGGGGGGGCACAATGAGCAGTTCTTC,CASSSPGGHNEQFF
TRBJ2-7,TRBV4-1,NA,NA,TGCGCCAGCAGCCAAGATGAGGGTCGATCGGGCGAGCAGTACTTC,CASSQDEGRSGEQYF
TRBJ1-4,TRBV30,NA,many,TGTGCATGGAGTGTACTACAGTCTAATGAAAAACTGTTTTTT,CAWSVLQSNEKLFF
TRBJ2-2,TRBV27,TRBD2,NA,TGTGCCAGCAGTTTATCCGGGAGGGCCACCGGGGAGCTGTTTTTT,CASSLSGRATGELFF
TRBJ2-1,TRBV23-1,NA,NA,TGCGCCAGCAGCCACGCGGCCAATGAGCAGTTCTTC,CASSHAANEQFF
TRBJ1-4,TRBV28,NA,NA,TGTGCCAGCAGCCCCTCAGATGTGTGGCGTGAAAAACTGTTTTTT,CASSPSDVWREKLFF
TRBJ2-7,TRBV18,NA,NA,TGTGCCAGCTCACAACCGGGAGGGACAGACTACGAGCAGTACTTC,CASSQPGGTDYEQYF
TRBJ2-1,TRBV7-2,TRBD1,once,TGTGCCAGCAGCTTATATGGTGCAGGGGGCAATGAGCAGTTCTTC,CASSLYGAGGNEQFF
TRBJ2-1,TRBV11-2,NA,NA,TGTGCCAGCAGCCATTCTCCCGGGTCCCGCGACGATGAGCAGTTCTTC,CASSHSPGSRDDEQFF
TRBJ2-2,TRBV7-9,NA,NA,TGTGCCAGCAGCTTAGCCCCGGGGGATAGGGACACCGGGGAGCTGTTTTTT,CASSLAPGDRDTGELFF
TRBJ1-2,TRBV5-4,NA,once,TGTGCCAGCAGCCCCTGGACTTCGATGGAGGGCTACACCTTC,CASSPWTSMEGYTF
TRBJ1-4,TRBV15,NA,once,TGTGCCACCAGCAGATCCAGAGACACTAAAACTAATGAAAAACTGTTTTTT,CATSRSRDTKTNEKLFF
TRBJ1-5,TRBV19,NA,NA,TGTGCCACCACTCTTGGGGCAGGGGGCAATCAGCCCCAGCATTTT,CATTLGAGGNQPQHF
TRBJ1-5,TRBV15,NA,NA,TGTGCCACCAGCAGAGGTCGAAGCAATCAGCCCCAGCATTTT,CATSRGRSNQPQHF
TRBJ1-1,TRBV2,NA,NA,TGTGCCAGCAGTGAAGTAGTTTTGACAGCGCACCCCAGGAACACTGAAGCTTTCTTT,CASSEVVLTAHPRNTEAFF
TRBJ1-3,TRBV4-3,NA,NA,TGCGCCAGCAGCCAAGGGCTTTCCGGCTCTGGAAACACCATATATTTT,CASSQGLSGSGNTIYF
TRBJ2-5,TRBV6-6,NA,NA,TGTGCCAGCAGTTACGGGGAAGAGACCCAGTACTTC,CASSYGEETQYF
TRBJ2-2,TRBV19,NA,NA,TGTGCCAGTAGTATAAGGAGGGGATTGAACACCGGGGAGCTGTTTTTT,CASSIRRGLNTGELFF
TRBJ2-2,TRBV11-3,NA,NA,TGTGCCAGCAGCTCCCGGGCCGGGGAGCTGTTTTTT,CASSSRAGELFF
TRBJ2-2,TRBV2,TRBD1,many,TGTGCCAGCAGTCCGGGGACAGGGGTTAACGGGGAGCTGTTTTTT,CASSPGTGVNGELFF
TRBJ2-7,TRBV5-4,TRBD2,NA,TGTGCCAGCAGCTTGTCCAGCGGGAGCCCCTACGAGCAGTACTTC,CASSLSSGSPYEQYF
TRBJ2-1,TRBV10-1,NA,NA,TGCGCCAGCAGCCCGGGTCCCCAGTACGAGCAGTTCTTC,CASSPGPQYEQFF
TRBJ1-1,TRBV6-5,NA,NA,TGTGCCAGCAGTTACTCGATGAACACTGAAGCTTTCTTT,CASSYSMNTEAFF
TRBJ2-3,TRBV27,NA,NA,TGTGCCAGCAGCAGCGTAGGGGGGGCAGGGACAGATACGCAGTATTTT,CASSSVGGAGTDTQYF
TRBJ2-5,TRBV4-1,NA,NA,TGCGCCAGCAGCCAAGGATCTCGGTCCGCGGGAGAGACCCAGTACTTC,CASSQGSRSAGETQYF
TRBJ1-1,TRBV29-1,NA,few,TGCAGCGTGGCGGGAACCTCGGACACTGAAGCTTTCTTT,CSVAGTSDTEAFF
TRBJ2-5,TRBV5-1,NA,NA,TGCGCCAGCAGCCCGGCGTGGGGAGGGGGCCAAGAGACCCAGTACTTC,CASSPAWGGGQETQYF
TRBJ1-2,TRBV6-1,NA,NA,TGTGCCAGCAGTGCCGACAGCTATGGCTACACCTTC,CASSADSYGYTF
TRBJ2-2,TRBV2,NA,NA,TGTGCCAGCAGTGAGAGATCGAACACCGGGGAGCTGTTTTTT,CASSERSNTGELFF
TRBJ2-3,TRBV10-3,TRBD2,NA,TGTGCCATCAGCCCGGGACTAGCCACAGATACGCAGTATTTT,CAISPGLATDTQYF
TRBJ2-7,TRBV5-6,TRBD2,NA,TGTGCCAGCAGCGTCCAACTAGCGGGGGCCTACGAGCAGTACTTC,CASSVQLAGAYEQYF
TRBJ2-2,TRBV11-2,TRBD1,once,TGTGCCAGCAGCGCGACCCGGGACAGGAGCACCGGGGAGCTGTTTTTT,CASSATRDRSTGELFF
TRBJ2-1,TRBV6-4,NA,NA,TGTGCCAGCAGACCCGGGAGCGATGAGCAGTTCTTC,CASRPGSDEQFF
TRBJ1-1,TRBV7-9,TRBD1,NA,TGTGCCAGCAGCTTTGGGACAGACGTGGTCGCTTTCTTT,CASSFGTDVVAFF
TRBJ2-1,TRBV2,TRBD2,NA,TGTGCCAGCAGTGGACGACTAGCGGGAGCTATGAATGAGCAGTTCTTC,CASSGRLAGAMNEQFF
TRBJ1-5,TRBV19,NA,NA,TGTGCCAGTAGTATAGAGAGGACAGTCGGGGGGCAGCCCCAGCATTTT,CASSIERTVGGQPQHF
TRBJ1-2,TRBV19,NA,few,TGTGCCAGTTCCAGGAGGAACTATGGCTACACCTTC,CASSRRNYGYTF
TRBJ2-1,TRBV20-1,NA,NA,TGCAGTGCTAGGACCTCGACTGAGCAGTTCTTC,CSARTSTEQFF
TRBJ2-6,TRBV29-1,TRBD1,NA,TGCAGCGTTGCCGGGACAGGGGACTCTGGGGCCAACGTCCTGACTTTC,CSVAGTGDSGANVLTF
TRBJ2-1,TRBV5-1,NA,NA,TGCGCCAGCAGTTACTACAGGGGAGGGGATACTGAGCAGTTCTTC,CASSYYRGGDTEQFF
TRBJ2-7,TRBV2,NA,NA,TGTGCCAGCAGTGTTAAGCAGGGTCCTACCTACGAGCAGTACTTC,CASSVKQGPTYEQYF
TRBJ1-2,TRBV7-2,TRBD1,NA,TGTGCCAGCAGCATCCACAGGGGGAAGGATGGCTACACCTTC,CASSIHRGKDGYTF
TRBJ2-1,TRBV27,NA,NA,TGTGCCAGCAGCCGGGACCCGAGCTCCTACAATGAGCAGTTCTTC,CASSRDPSSYNEQFF
TRBJ2-7,TRBV28,TRBD1,NA,TGTGCCAGCAGTTCCCCGGGACAGAGCTCCTACGAGCAGTACTTC,CASSSPGQSSYEQYF